Reported below is one TCR beta chain. The source of the sample is a study of T cell changes during pregnancy in multiple sclerosis. With 0 bases removed from V and 8 bases from J, the gap between germline ends came to 5 bases. CDR3 size: 12 residues. Per germline, CDR1 LGHNT and CDR2 FRNRAP. Assay: immunoSEQ multiplex PCR; the TCRdb copy retains only in-frame clones and omits some. This repertoire shows about 64,000 clones, approximately 92% found once; its top ten account for 1.4%. The sequences come from peripheral blood, collected in the second trimester of pregnancy. The V gene is TRBV12-5, the J gene TRBJ1-3; D unresolved. The receptor comes from a female donor with multiple sclerosis, enrolled in a pregnancy study. CDR3 loop: CASGLVLDTIYF. The DNA of the CDR3 is TGTGCTAGTGGTTTGGTACTAGACACCATATATTTT.